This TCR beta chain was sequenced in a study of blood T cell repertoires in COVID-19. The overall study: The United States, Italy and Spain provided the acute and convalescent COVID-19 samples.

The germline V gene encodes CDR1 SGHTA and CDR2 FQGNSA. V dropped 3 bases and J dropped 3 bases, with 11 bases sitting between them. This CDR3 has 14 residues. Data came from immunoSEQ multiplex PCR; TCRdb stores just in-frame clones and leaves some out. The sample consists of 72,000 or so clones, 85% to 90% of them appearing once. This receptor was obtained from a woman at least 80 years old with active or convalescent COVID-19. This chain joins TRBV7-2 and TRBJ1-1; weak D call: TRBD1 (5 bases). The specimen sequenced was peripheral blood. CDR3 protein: CASSFQDTYTEAFF. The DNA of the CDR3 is TGTGCCAGCAGCTTTCAGGACACCTACACTGAAGCTTTCTTT.